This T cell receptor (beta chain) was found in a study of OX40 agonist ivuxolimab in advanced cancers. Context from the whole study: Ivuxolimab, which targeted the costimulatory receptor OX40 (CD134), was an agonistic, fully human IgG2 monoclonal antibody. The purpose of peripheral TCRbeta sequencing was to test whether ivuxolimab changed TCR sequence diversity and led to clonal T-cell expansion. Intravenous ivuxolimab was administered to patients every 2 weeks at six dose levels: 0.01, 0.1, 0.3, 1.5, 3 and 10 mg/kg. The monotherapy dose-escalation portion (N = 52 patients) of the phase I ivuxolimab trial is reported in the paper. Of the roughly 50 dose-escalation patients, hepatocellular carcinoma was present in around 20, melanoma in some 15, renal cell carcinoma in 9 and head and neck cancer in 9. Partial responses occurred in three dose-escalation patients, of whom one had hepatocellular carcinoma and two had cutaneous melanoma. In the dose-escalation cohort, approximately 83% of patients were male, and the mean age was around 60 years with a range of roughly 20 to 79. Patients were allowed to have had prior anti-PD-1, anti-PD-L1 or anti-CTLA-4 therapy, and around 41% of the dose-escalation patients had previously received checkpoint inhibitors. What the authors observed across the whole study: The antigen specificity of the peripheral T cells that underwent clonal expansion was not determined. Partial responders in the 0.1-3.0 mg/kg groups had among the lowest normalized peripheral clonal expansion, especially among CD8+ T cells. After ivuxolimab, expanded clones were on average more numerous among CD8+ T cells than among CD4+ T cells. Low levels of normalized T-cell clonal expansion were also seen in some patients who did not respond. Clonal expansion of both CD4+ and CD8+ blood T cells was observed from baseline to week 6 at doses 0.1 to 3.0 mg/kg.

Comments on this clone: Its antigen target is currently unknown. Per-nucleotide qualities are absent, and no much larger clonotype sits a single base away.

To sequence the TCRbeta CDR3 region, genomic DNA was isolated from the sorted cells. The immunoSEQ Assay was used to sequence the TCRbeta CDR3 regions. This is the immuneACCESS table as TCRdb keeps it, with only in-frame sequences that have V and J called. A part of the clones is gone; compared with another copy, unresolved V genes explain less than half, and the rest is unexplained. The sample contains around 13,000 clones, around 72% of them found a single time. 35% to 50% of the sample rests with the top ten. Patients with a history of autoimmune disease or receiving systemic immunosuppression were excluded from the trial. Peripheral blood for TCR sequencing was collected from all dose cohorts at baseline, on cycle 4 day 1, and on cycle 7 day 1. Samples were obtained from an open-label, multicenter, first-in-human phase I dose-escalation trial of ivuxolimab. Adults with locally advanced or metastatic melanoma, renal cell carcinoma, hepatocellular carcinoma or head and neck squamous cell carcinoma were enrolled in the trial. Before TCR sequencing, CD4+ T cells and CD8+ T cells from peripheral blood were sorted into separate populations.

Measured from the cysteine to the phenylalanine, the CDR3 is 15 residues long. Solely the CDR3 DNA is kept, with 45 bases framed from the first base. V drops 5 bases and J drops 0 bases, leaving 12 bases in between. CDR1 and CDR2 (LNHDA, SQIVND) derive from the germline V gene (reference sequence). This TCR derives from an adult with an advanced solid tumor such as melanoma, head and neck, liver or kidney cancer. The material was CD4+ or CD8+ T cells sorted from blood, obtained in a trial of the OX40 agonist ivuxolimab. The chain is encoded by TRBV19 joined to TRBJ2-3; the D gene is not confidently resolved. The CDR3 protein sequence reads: CASSLSPLSTDTQYF. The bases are TGTGCCAGTAGTTTGAGTCCCCTTAGCACAGATACGCAGTATTTT.